Below are 8 T cell receptor beta chains sequenced from a single sample in a study of beta chain features in type 1 diabetes. The entirety of the isolated RNA underwent reverse transcription, so expressed TCRB transcripts were sequenced. The assay was immunoSEQ multiplex PCR, and TCRdb's table has in-frame clones only and misses some. The profile shows hundreds of thousands of clones, roughly 17% of them singletons. The sequencing input was naive CD4+ T cells from blood. All receptors derive from a young woman in good health.

The V and J genes are TRBV6-5 and TRBJ2-7; 7 bases are a match to TRBD1. The length of the CDR3 is 13 residues. Looked up from germline, CDR1 is MNHEY and CDR2 is SVGAGI. V was clipped by 2 bases and J by 6 bases; unmatched bases: 4. This chain's CDR3 is CASSYLTGIEQYF. The CDR3 DNA follows: TGTGCCAGCAGTTACCTGACAGGGATCGAGCAGTACTTC.

This chain links TRBV28 with TRBJ2-1, with 10 bases matching TRBD2. This CDR3 spans 14 amino acids. Losses at the gene ends were 3 bases for V and 10 bases for J; bases not matched to a gene: 6. Germline V gene sequence: CDR1 MDHEN, CDR2 SYDVKM. CDR3 region: CASSFEASGREQFF. The CDR3 nucleotides read TGTGCCAGCAGTTTCGAGGCTAGCGGGAGAGAGCAGTTCTTC.

The CDR3 is CASSFGRGSYGYTF. CDR3 DNA: TGTGCCAGCAGCTTCGGCAGGGGCAGCTATGGCTACACCTTC. The chain uses TRBV7-2 and TRBJ1-2; D is perhaps TRBD1 (6 bases). V lost 3 bases and J 4 bases, leaving 12 bases between the germline ends. Germline V gene lookup returns CDR1 SGHTA and CDR2 FQGNSA. This CDR3 spans 14 amino acids.

This clone was seen more than once but under ten times. The rearrangement joins TRBV9 to TRBJ2-5; the match to TRBD2 covers 9 bases. The germline V gene has CDR1 SGDLS and CDR2 YYNGEE. The CDR3 has 16 amino acids. With 3 bases clipped from V and 0 bases from J, the junction kept 6 bases outside the gene matches. The CDR3 DNA reads TGTGCCAGCAGCGAAAGCGGGAGGCCCTACCAAGAGACCCAGTACTTC. It translates to CASSESGRPYQETQYF. The whole variable domain, remainder taken from reference TRBV9 and TRBJ2-5, is DSGVTQTPKHLITATGQRVTLRCSPRSGDLSVYWYQQSLDQGLQFLIQYYNGEERAKGNILERFSAQQFPDLHSELNLSSLELGDSALYFCASSESGRPYQETQYFGPGTRLLVL.

This clone was found a few times. The V and J genes are TRBV28 and TRBJ2-3; no clear D. Trimming took off 3 bases at V and 6 bases at J, with 16 bases between the two ends. The CDR3 runs to 15 residues. Germline V gives CDR1 MDHEN, CDR2 SYDVKM. This CDR3 reads CASSFLALSRDTQYF. As DNA, the CDR3 is TGTGCCAGCAGTTTTCTGGCTCTCTCCAGGGATACGCAGTATTTT.

The chain uses TRBV19 and TRBJ2-1, with D possibly TRBD1 on 5 matching bases. Trimming removed 7 bases at V and 2 bases at J, with 12 bases between. CDR3 length equals 14 residues. Germline V gene data show CDR1 as LNHDA and CDR2 as SQIVND (reference sequence). The CDR3 protein is CASNLRGPYNEQFF. The CDR3 DNA is TGTGCCAGTAACCTAAGGGGTCCCTACAATGAGCAGTTCTTC.

This clone was recorded a few times. The chain uses TRBV2 and TRBJ2-1; D ambiguous. The CDR3 is made up of 16 amino acids. V was shortened by 7 bases and J by 4 bases, with 20 bases between the two germline ends. Germline lookup yields CDR1 SNHLY and CDR2 FYNNEI. The CDR3 spells CASTSTRTRNYNEQFF. The CDR3 DNA reads as TGTGCCAGCACCTCAACGCGGACGCGGAATTACAATGAGCAGTTCTTC.

This clone has only a few counts. V usage is TRBV27 and J usage is TRBJ2-5; D unclear. The CDR3 loop spans 14 amino acids. The V end lost 4 bases, the J end lost 0 bases, and 9 bases lay between the germline ends. The V gene's germline CDR1 is MNHEY and CDR2 SMNVEV (reference sequence). CDR3 loop: CASSSTPYQETQYF. CDR3 DNA sequence: TGTGCCAGCAGTTCGACCCCTTACCAAGAGACCCAGTACTTC.